These 21 T cell receptor beta chains share one sample of origin, sequenced in a study of blood T cell repertoires in COVID-19. TCRdb's table, derived via immunoSEQ multiplex PCR, lists solely in-frame clones and lacks some. The data hold approximately 150,000 clones, with about 83% observed a single time. The sequenced sample consisted of peripheral blood. These receptors were taken from a human donor in a cohort sampled during active COVID-19.

The rearrangement joins TRBV5-4 to TRBJ1-2; D call uncertain. The germline V gene encodes CDR1 SGHNT and CDR2 YYREEE (reference sequence). The CDR3 loop spans 12 amino acids. The V gene lost 2 bases and the J gene lost 4 bases, with 6 bases spanning the gap. The CDR3 region is CASSFSGYGYTF. DNA of the CDR3: TGTGCCAGCAGCTTTTCAGGCTATGGCTACACCTTC.

This chain links TRBV19 with TRBJ2-7; TRBD2 aligns across 10 bases. CDR3 length: 14 residues. The germline CDR1 and CDR2 sequences are LNHDA and SQIVND (reference sequence). V shed 3 bases, J shed 3 bases, and the junction held 2 bases outside the gene matches. The CDR3 DNA reads TGTGCCAGTAGTATTCGGACTAGCGGCTACGAGCAGTACTTC. Its translation is CASSIRTSGYEQYF.

The rearrangement joins TRBV11-3 to TRBJ2-1, with 8 bases that match TRBD2. This CDR3 spans 15 amino acids. Trimming took 5 bases from V and 1 from J; bases not matched to a gene: 4. Germline values: CDR1 SGHNT, CDR2 YENEEA. CDR3 protein: CASSAGGVSYNEQFF. The CDR3 nucleotides read TGTGCCAGCAGCGCGGGAGGAGTTTCCTACAATGAGCAGTTCTTC.

This chain connects TRBV7-9 to TRBJ1-2; D not certain. The CDR3 contains 12 residues. Trimming took off 3 bases at V and 4 bases at J, with 6 bases between the two ends. Per germline, CDR1 SEHNR and CDR2 FQNEAQ (reference sequence). The CDR3 loop is CASSFDTYGYTF. The CDR3 DNA reads as TGTGCCAGCAGCTTCGACACCTATGGCTACACCTTC.

This chain links TRBV30 with TRBJ2-1; the D gene is possibly TRBD2 (6 bases). The CDR3 has 13 amino acids. The V end was cut by 6 bases, the J end by 6 bases, with 15 bases between. Germline assignment: CDR1 GTSNPN and CDR2 SVGIG (reference sequence). The CDR3: CACVSGEINEQFF. DNA for the CDR3: TGTGCCTGTGTGTCGGGAGAGATCAATGAGCAGTTCTTC.

This clone was detected only a few times. The J gene is TRBJ1-1, the V gene TRBV7-9; a possible D gene is TRBD1 (6 bases). Germline V gives CDR1 SEHNR, CDR2 FQNEAQ (reference sequence). CDR3 length: 13 amino acids. V was trimmed by 5 bases and J by 4 bases, leaving 11 bases between them. The CDR3 sequence: CASSLGTPTEAFF. The CDR3 DNA reads TGTGCCAGCAGCCTCGGGACACCCACTGAAGCTTTCTTT. Full variable domain (missing parts from reference TRBV7-9 and TRBJ1-1): DTGVSQNPRHKITKRGQNVTFRCDPISEHNRLYWYRQTLGQGPEFLTYFQNEAQLEKSRLLSDRFSAERPKGSFSTLEIQRTEQGDSAMYLCASSLGTPTEAFFGQGTRLTVV.

The chain combines TRBV27 with TRBJ1-1; TRBD1 aligns across 7 bases. The CDR3 loop spans 13 amino acids. With V trimmed by 4 bases and J by 4 bases, 3 bases remained unmatched. CDR1 MNHEY and CDR2 SMNVEV come from the germline V gene (reference sequence). In DNA form, the CDR3 reads TGTGCCAGCAGTTACAGGGGACTCACTGAAGCTTTCTTT. It translates to CASSYRGLTEAFF.

The J gene is TRBJ1-6, the V gene TRBV28; D might be TRBD1 (6 bases). Germline V gene sequence: CDR1 MDHEN, CDR2 SYDVKM. Deletions cut 6 bases from V and 9 bases from J, with 18 bases between. The CDR3 sequence is 15 residues long. CDR3 residues: CASRRPTGKGSPLHF. The CDR3 DNA sequence: TGTGCCAGCAGGCGCCCTACAGGGAAGGGTTCACCCCTCCACTTT.

The chain has TRBV7-3 and TRBJ2-1; 10 nucleotides align to TRBD2. The germline gives CDR1 SGHTA, CDR2 FQGTGA. The CDR3 is made up of 15 amino acids. The J segment lost 6 bases and the V segment lost 2 bases, leaving 4 bases of the junction unmatched. DNA for the CDR3: TGTGCCAGCAGCTTAGTCCTAGCGGGAGTCAATGAGCAGTTCTTC. It is translated as CASSLVLAGVNEQFF. Combining the CDR3 with reference TRBV7-3 and TRBJ2-1 gives the whole variable domain GAGVSQTPSNKVTEKGKYVELRCDPISGHTALYWYRQSLGQGPEFLIYFQGTGAADDSGLPNDRFFAVRPEGSVSTLKIQRTERGDSAVYLCASSLVLAGVNEQFFGPGTRLTVL.

The chain employs TRBV6-2 or TRBV6-3 and TRBJ2-7; D gene unclear. Per germline, CDR1 MNHEY and CDR2 SVGEGT. V lost 6 bases, J lost 6 bases, and 12 bases lay in between. The CDR3 spans 12 residues. CDR3 sequence: CASSKQWAEQYF. The CDR3 DNA reads TGTGCCAGCAGCAAACAATGGGCCGAGCAGTACTTC.

The chain recombines TRBV28 with TRBJ1-1; a possible D gene is TRBD1 (6 bases). Germline CDR1 reads MDHEN; CDR2 reads SYDVKM. The CDR3 runs to 14 residues. The V end was cut by 6 bases, the J end by 1 base, with 12 bases between. CDR3 coding DNA: TGTGCCAGCAGAGGGACAAGGGGGAACACTGAAGCTTTCTTT. Its protein product is CASRGTRGNTEAFF. The whole variable domain, filled in from reference TRBV28 and TRBJ1-1, reads DVKVTQSSRYLVKRTGEKVFLECVQDMDHENMFWYRQDPGLGLRLIYFSYDVKMKEKGDIPEGYSVSREKKERFSLILESASTNQTSMYLCASRGTRGNTEAFFGQGTRLTVV.

V gene TRBV4-2 combines with J gene TRBJ2-7; D is unresolved. The CDR3 consists of 15 residues. Trimming pared 3 bases from V and 3 bases from J, leaving 15 bases between. Germline V gene data show CDR1 as LGHNA and CDR2 as YNFKEQ. The CDR3 is CASSQPAVAVYEQYF. Written as DNA, the CDR3 is TGTGCCAGCAGCCAGCCCGCGGTAGCTGTCTACGAGCAGTACTTC.

V is TRBV5-1 and J is TRBJ2-7; perhaps TRBD1 as D (6 bases). Trimming shortened V by 3 bases and J by 5 bases, and 15 bases separated the two germline ends. The CDR3 runs 14 residues. Germline CDR1 and CDR2: SGHRS and YFSETQ. The CDR3 DNA reads TGCGCCAGCAGCTCTGGGACACCTAGCCACGAGCAGTACTTC. Translated, it gives CASSSGTPSHEQYF.

The genes are TRBV19 and TRBJ1-2, with D hard to call. The length of the CDR3 is 12 residues. Trimming pared 5 bases from V and 8 bases from J, leaving 12 bases between. CDR1 and CDR2 (germline): LNHDA, SQIVND (reference sequence). CDR3 protein: CASSPKIPGYTF. CDR3 DNA: TGTGCCAGTAGTCCTAAGATTCCGGGCTACACCTTC. The entire variable domain, with the rest obtained from reference TRBV19 and TRBJ1-2, is as follows: DGGITQSPKYLFRKEGQNVTLSCEQNLNHDAMYWYRQDPGQGLRLIYYSQIVNDFQKGDIAEGYSVSREKKESFPLTVTSAQKNPTAFYLCASSPKIPGYTFGSGTRLTVV.

The V gene is TRBV7-8, the J gene TRBJ1-1, with D uncertain. The CDR3 extends over 14 amino acids. CDR1 is SGHVS, CDR2 FQNEAQ, per germline. Trimming removed 5 bases from V and 0 bases from J, with 10 bases in between. CDR3 bases: TGTGCCAGCAGCCGAGGGCGGATGAACACTGAAGCTTTCTTT. Protein product: CASSRGRMNTEAFF. Drawing the rest from reference TRBV7-8 and TRBJ1-1, the complete variable domain is GAGVSQSPRYKVAKRGQDVALRCDPISGHVSLFWYQQALGQGPEFLTYFQNEAQLDKSGLPSDRFFAERPEGSVSTLKIQRTQQEDSAVYLCASSRGRMNTEAFFGQGTRLTVV.

This chain connects TRBV7-9 to TRBJ1-5, with 10 bases identical to TRBD1. The CDR3 sequence is 15 residues long. Germline loops: CDR1 SEHNR, CDR2 FQNEAQ (reference sequence). Germline trimming cut 5 bases from V and 5 bases from J; bases unmatched to any gene: 6. The CDR3 DNA reads as TGTGCCAGCAGCCTAGGACAGGGGGTTGATCAGCCCCAGCATTTT. This codes for CASSLGQGVDQPQHF.

The J gene is TRBJ2-7, the V gene TRBV9; D is ambiguous. The CDR3 is made up of 13 amino acids. Trimming took off 0 bases at V and 6 bases at J, with 10 bases between the two ends. Germline CDR1 is SGDLS and CDR2 is YYNGEE. DNA of the CDR3: TGTGCCAGCAGCGTAGGTACCGGGTCCGAGCAGTACTTC. Its protein is CASSVGTGSEQYF.

The chain recombines TRBV28 with TRBJ2-2; the match to TRBD1 covers 8 bases. The J segment lost 7 bases and the V segment lost 9 bases, leaving 7 bases of the junction unmatched. This CDR3 has 13 residues. The V gene's germline CDR1 is MDHEN and CDR2 SYDVKM. The CDR3 here is CASQGAAGGELFF. In nucleotides, the CDR3 is TGTGCCAGTCAGGGGGCGGCGGGCGGGGAGCTGTTTTTT. Looking up the rest from reference TRBV28 and TRBJ2-2 gives the full variable domain: DVKVTQSSRYLVKRTGEKVFLECVQDMDHENMFWYRQDPGLGLRLIYFSYDVKMKEKGDIPEGYSVSREKKERFSLILESASTNQTSMYLCASQGAAGGELFFGEGSRLTVL.

The chain has TRBV19 and TRBJ1-6, with 11 bases matching TRBD1. Germline assignment: CDR1 LNHDA and CDR2 SQIVND (reference sequence). The CDR3 loop spans 19 amino acids. V lost 2 bases to trimming and J lost 1 base; unmatched junction nucleotides: 7. The chain's CDR3 is CASSIRRTGGASYNSPLHF. The CDR3 nucleotides are TGTGCCAGTAGTATACGACGGACAGGGGGCGCGTCCTATAATTCACCCCTCCACTTT.

The chain recombines TRBV14 with TRBJ2-7; a possible D gene is TRBD2 (5 bases). In germline, CDR1 is SGHDN, CDR2 FVKESK. Trimming shortened V by 0 bases and J by 1 base, and 10 bases separated the two germline ends. CDR3 size: 15 residues. As DNA, the CDR3 is TGTGCCAGCAGCCAAGAAGAGGGTGGGTCCTACGAGCAGTACTTC. Protein sequence: CASSQEEGGSYEQYF.

The chain is built from TRBV13 and TRBJ1-2; 7 positions agree with TRBD1. The CDR3 loop spans 15 amino acids. Germline CDR1 PRHDT, CDR2 FYEKMQ (reference sequence). Trimming removed 2 bases from V and 1 base from J; junction bases left unmatched: 4. The CDR3 DNA reads TGTGCCAGCAGCTTATCAGGGGACAGTAACTATGGCTACACCTTC. This encodes CASSLSGDSNYGYTF. Using reference TRBV13 and TRBJ1-2 for the parts outside the CDR3, the full variable domain is AAGVIQSPRHLIKEKRETATLKCYPIPRHDTVYWYQQGPGQDPQFLISFYEKMQSDKGSIPDRFSAQQFSDYHSELNMSSLELGDSALYFCASSLSGDSNYGYTFGSGTRLTVV.